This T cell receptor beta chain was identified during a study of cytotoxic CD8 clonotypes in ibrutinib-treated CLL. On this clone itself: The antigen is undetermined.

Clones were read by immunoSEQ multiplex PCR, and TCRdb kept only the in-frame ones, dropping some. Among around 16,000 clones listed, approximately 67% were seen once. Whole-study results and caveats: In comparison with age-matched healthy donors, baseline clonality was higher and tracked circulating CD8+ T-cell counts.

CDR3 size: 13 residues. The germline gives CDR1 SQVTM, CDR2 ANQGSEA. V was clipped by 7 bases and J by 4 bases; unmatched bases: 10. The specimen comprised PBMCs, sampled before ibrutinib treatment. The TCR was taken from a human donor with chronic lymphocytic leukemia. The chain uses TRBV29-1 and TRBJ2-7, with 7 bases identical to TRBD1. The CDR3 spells CSAADRTDYEQYF. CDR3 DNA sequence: TGCAGCGCCGCGGACAGGACTGATTACGAGCAGTACTTC.